The 4 T cell receptor beta chains below were found in one sample sequenced in a study of blood T cells in healthy people across ages. Using a J-beta primer mix together with a sample-barcoded 5' primer, a second PCR was run for roughly 7 to 11 cycles. TCRdb passed the 5' RACE reads through MiXCR, listing each CDR3 protein once. The sample consists of about 970,000 distinct CDR3 sequences, roughly 50% of them appearing once. The sample was blood. These receptors were obtained from a woman aged 55-75 years in good health.

This sequence joins TRBV10-3 and TRBJ2-3; 7 bases align to TRBD2. After removal of 9 bases from V and 4 bases from J, the junction contained 13 bases not matched to a gene. Per the germline V gene, CDR1 is ENHRY and CDR2 is SYGVKD. The CDR3 is 15 amino acids. CDR3 sequence: CAIKWGGSAADTQYF. Written as DNA, the CDR3 is TGTGCCATTAAGTGGGGCGGGAGCGCCGCAGATACGCAGTATTTT.

This clonotype was seen only a few times. The chain couples TRBV10-2 to TRBJ1-1, with D hard to call. In germline, CDR1 is WSHSY, CDR2 SAAADI. The length of the CDR3 is 11 residues. Trimming took 3 bases from V and 8 from J, leaving 7 bases between them. Here the CDR3 reads CASSEAREAFF. The CDR3 bases are TGCGCCAGCAGTGAAGCCAGGGAAGCTTTCTTT.

The chain uses TRBV7-9 and TRBJ2-5; possible D gene TRBD1, 5 bases. Germline-derived CDR1 and CDR2 are SEHNR and FQNEAQ (reference sequence). Trimming shortened V by 2 bases and J by 5 bases, and 18 bases separated the two germline ends. The CDR3 spans 16 residues. The CDR3 DNA is TGTGCCAGCAGCTTATTGCCCGGGCAGGGTATGGAGACCCAGTACTTC. It is translated as CASSLLPGQGMETQYF.

The chain combines TRBV6-2 or TRBV6-3 with TRBJ2-1; D is possibly TRBD1 or TRBD2 (5 bases each). Trimming took 0 bases from V and 12 from J, leaving 30 bases between them. The CDR3 is made up of 19 amino acids. Germline V gives CDR1 MNHEY, CDR2 SVGEGT. The CDR3 protein is CASSYSGRTFLGGTTRQFF. The CDR3 nucleotides are TGTGCCAGCAGTTACTCTGGGCGGACTTTCCTAGGTGGGACGACCCGGCAGTTCTTC.